The 18 T cell receptor beta chains below all came from one sample that was sequenced in a study of response to subunit inactivated influenza vaccine (dated by TCRdb to 2016 to 2018). Libraries were made using RT-PCR. Sequencer: Illumina HiSeq 2500. TCRdb reprocessing: public reads trimmed at Q25 with fastp, clones called with MiXCR, in-frame beta chains kept. Rows are combined by CDR3 protein, so each entry shows the most common genes and DNA. This sample holds roughly 550,000 distinct CDR3 sequences; 20% to 25% were observed only once. In total, the top ten clones hold 2.5% to 3.5% of the sample. These records were also assigned to another study, of T cells expressing NK-cell markers. The second study's paper adds: TCR beta cDNA libraries were made by 5'RACE template switching that added a universal primer site and unique molecular identifiers.

The sequencing here drew on CD4+ T cells sorted from PBMCs, taken 11 to 12 days after vaccination. These receptor sequences come from a man over 45 who received an inactivated influenza vaccine. Donor details come from another sample of the same person, matched by shared clones.

This clonotype was picked up a small number of times. This rearrangement joins TRBV29-1 to TRBJ2-1, with D possibly TRBD1 on 5 matching bases. The CDR3 contains 11 residues. Looked up from germline, CDR1 is SQVTM and CDR2 is ANQGSEA. CDR3 sequence: CIRNRRNEQFF. CDR3 coding DNA: TGCATCAGGAACAGGCGCAATGAGCAGTTCTTC.

As concerns this clonotype: One end of the junction is discordant with germline, which a read error may explain. The chain uses TRBV7-9 and TRBJ2-5; possibly TRBD1 for D (6 bases). Germline V gene data show CDR1 as SEHNR and CDR2 as FQNEAQ (reference sequence). The CDR3 has 15 residues. The CDR3 loop is CASTLGGPIQETQYF. In DNA, the CDR3 is TGTGCCAGCACCTTAGGGGGACCCATTCAAGAGACCCAGTACTTC.

This clonotype was observed a few times. The chain employs TRBV7-9 and TRBJ2-3; 7 positions agree with TRBD2. The trim removed 4 bases at V and 4 bases at J, leaving 5 bases unmatched. The CDR3 runs to 14 residues. CDR1 is SEHNR and CDR2 is FQNEAQ in the germline V gene (reference sequence). In nucleotides, the CDR3 is TGTGCCAGCAGCTCTGGGACTACTTCAGATACGCAGTATTTT. Its translation: CASSSGTTSDTQYF.

This clonotype was observed a handful of times. V and J are TRBV28 and TRBJ1-5, with 8 bases aligning to TRBD1. The trim removed 4 bases at V and 6 bases at J, leaving 5 bases unmatched. This CDR3 spans 14 amino acids. Germline CDR1 is MDHEN and CDR2 is SYDVKM. CDR3 region: CASSSGTGPQPQHF. The DNA for the CDR3 is TGTGCCAGCAGTTCCGGGACAGGTCCTCAGCCCCAGCATTTT.

This clonotype has just a few counts. The chain links TRBV7-2 to TRBJ2-2; 12 nucleotides align to TRBD2. This CDR3 contains 17 residues. J lost 3 bases, V lost 1 base, and 3 bases had no gene match. The germline V gene has CDR1 SGHTA and CDR2 FQGNSA. The CDR3 reads CASSLGLAGAYTGELFF. CDR3 DNA sequence: TGTGCCAGCAGCTTAGGACTAGCGGGGGCCTACACCGGGGAGCTGTTTTTT. The full variable domain, its missing parts supplied by reference TRBV7-2 and TRBJ2-2, is GAGVSQSPSNKVTEKGKDVELRCDPISGHTALYWYRQSLGQGLEFLIYFQGNSAPDKSGLPSDRFSAERTGGSVSTLTIQRTQQEDSAVYLCASSLGLAGAYTGELFFGEGSRLTVL.

The chain is built from TRBV4-2 and TRBJ2-3, with D maybe TRBD1 (6 bases). This CDR3 contains 17 residues. Trimming pared 1 base from V and 5 bases from J, leaving 19 bases between. The germline V gene encodes CDR1 LGHNA and CDR2 YNFKEQ. Written as DNA, the CDR3 is TGTGCCAGCAGCCAAGCTCCTCTCCGGGACACGGGAGATACGCAGTATTTT. Translation gives CASSQAPLRDTGDTQYF.

The chain recombines TRBV5-1 with TRBJ1-1; D unclear. This CDR3 has 13 amino acids. The V end was cut by 1 base, the J end by 5 bases, with 9 bases between. Germline V gene data show CDR1 as SGHRS and CDR2 as YFSETQ. DNA of the CDR3: TGCGCCAGCAGCTTGATAAGAGAGACTGAAGCTTTCTTT. It translates to CASSLIRETEAFF.

The rearrangement joins TRBV10-3 to TRBJ2-1; no clear D. The germline V and J ends were trimmed by 2 bases and 8 bases, with 4 bases remaining between them. From germline, CDR1 is ENHRY and CDR2 SYGVKD. There are 11 residues in the CDR3. The CDR3 protein is CAISEVDEQFF. CDR3 DNA: TGTGCCATCAGTGAGGTGGATGAGCAGTTCTTC.

CDR3 loop: CASSLVGLEQYF. For the CDR3, the DNA is TGTGCCAGCAGCTTGGTTGGTCTAGAGCAGTACTTC. V gene TRBV5-5 combines with J gene TRBJ2-7, with D unresolved. This CDR3 has 12 residues. Trimming left V 0 bases short and J 7 bases short, with 8 bases between. Germline V gene sequence: CDR1 SGHKS, CDR2 YYEKEE (reference sequence).

The V call is TRBV20-1, the J call TRBJ2-3; TRBD2 aligns across 12 bases. The CDR3 loop spans 16 amino acids. Germline CDR1 and CDR2: DFQATT and SNEGSKA (reference sequence). Trimming removed 3 bases from V and 1 base from J; junction bases left unmatched: 5. The CDR3 region is CSARSTSGGRTDTQYF. As DNA, the CDR3 is TGCAGTGCTAGGTCGACTAGCGGGGGACGCACAGATACGCAGTATTTT.

The chain couples TRBV3-1 to TRBJ2-1; 11 bases are shared with TRBD2. From germline, CDR1 is LGHDT and CDR2 YNNKEL (reference sequence). This CDR3 is 14 amino acids long. V dropped 4 bases and J dropped 9; count of bases not matched to a gene: 5. The CDR3 spells CASSLSTSGVEQFF. The DNA of the CDR3 is TGTGCCAGCAGCCTATCGACTAGCGGGGTTGAGCAGTTCTTC.

This clonotype was seen only a few times. This chain uses TRBV20-1 with TRBJ2-5; 12 nucleotides align to TRBD2. The germline V gene encodes CDR1 DFQATT and CDR2 SNEGSKA (reference sequence). The CDR3 extends over 15 amino acids. V gave up 2 bases and J gave up 5 bases; unmatched junction bases: 6. CDR3 DNA: TGCAGTGCTAGACGACTAGCGGGAGATTATGAGACCCAGTACTTC. This translates into CSARRLAGDYETQYF.

The chain uses TRBV7-8 and TRBJ2-4; D not certain. The CDR3 contains 19 residues. Germline CDR1 is SGHVS and CDR2 is FQNEAQ. The V gene lost 3 bases and the J gene lost 0 bases, with 21 bases spanning the gap. The CDR3 bases are TGTGCCAGCAGCTTTTCCACAGCTAACTTACCCCTAGCCAAAAACATTCAGTACTTC. Translation gives CASSFSTANLPLAKNIQYF.

This clonotype was seen a handful of times. The chain has TRBV6-2 or TRBV6-3 and TRBJ2-3; 10 bases match TRBD2. CDR1 is MNHEY, CDR2 SVGEGT, per germline. Losses at the gene ends were 0 bases for V and 3 bases for J; bases not matched to a gene: 12. This CDR3 has 19 residues. CDR3 in DNA: TGTGCCAGCAGTTACTCGCGGACAGCGGGGGGGCCCCGGACAGATACGCAGTATTTT. It codes for CASSYSRTAGGPRTDTQYF.

The chain uses TRBV18 and TRBJ1-1; tentative D call: TRBD1 (5 bases). Germline lookup yields CDR1 KGHSH and CDR2 LQKENI. The CDR3 loop spans 14 amino acids. The V gene lost 3 bases and the J gene lost 6 bases, with 14 bases spanning the gap. This chain's CDR3 is CASSPAGMAAEAFF. As DNA, the CDR3 is TGTGCCAGCTCACCCGCAGGGATGGCGGCTGAAGCTTTCTTT.

This clonotype has just a few counts. This sequence joins TRBV4-3 and TRBJ2-7, with D hard to call. CDR1 and CDR2 from the germline V gene are LGHNA and YSLEER. V dropped 1 base and J dropped 4 bases, with 14 bases sitting between them. CDR3 size: 15 residues. As DNA, the CDR3 is TGCGCCAGCAGCCAAGTTTTTGGGTATTCGTACGAGCAGTACTTC. Amino acid sequence: CASSQVFGYSYEQYF.

V gene TRBV18 combines with J gene TRBJ2-7; the D call may be TRBD1 or TRBD2 (5 bases each). Per the germline V gene, CDR1 is KGHSH and CDR2 is LQKENI. The V gene lost 6 bases and the J gene lost 6 bases, with 15 bases spanning the gap. This CDR3 has 13 residues. Here the CDR3 reads CASSFLERGEQYF. For the CDR3, the DNA is TGTGCCAGCTCTTTTCTAGAGAGGGGCGAGCAGTACTTC. The full variable domain, completed using reference TRBV18 and TRBJ2-7, is NAGVMQNPRHLVRRRGQEARLRCSPMKGHSHVYWYRQLPEEGLKFMVYLQKENIIDESGMPKERFSAEFPKEGPSILRIQQVVRGDSAAYFCASSFLERGEQYFGPGTRLTVT.

This clonotype appeared a few times. This chain connects TRBV30 to TRBJ2-1; 8 bases match TRBD1. The length of the CDR3 is 14 residues. From germline, CDR1 is GTSNPN and CDR2 SVGIG (reference sequence). After removal of 0 bases from V and 12 bases from J, the junction contained 10 bases not matched to a gene. The CDR3 protein is CAWSVGQGFAAQFF. CDR3 DNA sequence: TGTGCCTGGAGTGTAGGACAGGGCTTCGCAGCGCAGTTCTTC.